This TCR beta chain was identified in a study of OX40 agonist ivuxolimab in advanced cancers. Study context: At 0.01 to 10 mg/kg, ivuxolimab was administered intravenously to patients every 2 weeks.

Clones were read by immunoSEQ multiplex PCR, and TCRdb kept only the in-frame ones, dropping some. The table lists roughly 43,000 clones, around 85% of them singletons. Concerning this clone itself: The antigen is not known.

V lost 4 bases to trimming and J lost 4 bases; unmatched junction nucleotides: 5. CDR1 is SGHNT and CDR2 is YYREEE in the germline V gene (reference sequence). This CDR3 is 14 amino acids long. Study-wide results and caveats: Expanded clones were, on average, more numerous among CD8+ T cells than CD4+. With doses of 0.1-3.0 mg/kg, partial responders showed among the lowest clonal expansion.

Sequencing was performed on CD4+ or CD8+ T cells sorted from blood, taken in a trial of the OX40 agonist ivuxolimab. The sequence was obtained from an adult with an advanced solid tumor such as melanoma, head and neck, liver or kidney cancer. The chain recombines TRBV5-4 with TRBJ1-1; 9 nucleotides line up with TRBD1. CDR3 coding DNA: TGTGCCAGCAGCACCCAGGGACAGGGCACTGAAGCTTTCTTT. Protein product: CASSTQGQGTEAFF.